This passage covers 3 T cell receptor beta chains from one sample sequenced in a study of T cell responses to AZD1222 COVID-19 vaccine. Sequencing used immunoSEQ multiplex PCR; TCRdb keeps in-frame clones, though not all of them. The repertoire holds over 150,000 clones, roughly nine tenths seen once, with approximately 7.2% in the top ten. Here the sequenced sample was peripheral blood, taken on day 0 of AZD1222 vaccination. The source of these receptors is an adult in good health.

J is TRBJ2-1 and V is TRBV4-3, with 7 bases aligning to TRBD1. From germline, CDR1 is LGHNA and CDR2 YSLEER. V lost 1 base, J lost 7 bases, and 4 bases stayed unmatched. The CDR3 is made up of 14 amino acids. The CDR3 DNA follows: TGCGCCAGCAGCCAAGGGGACAGTTTTAATGAGCAGTTCTTC. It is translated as CASSQGDSFNEQFF.

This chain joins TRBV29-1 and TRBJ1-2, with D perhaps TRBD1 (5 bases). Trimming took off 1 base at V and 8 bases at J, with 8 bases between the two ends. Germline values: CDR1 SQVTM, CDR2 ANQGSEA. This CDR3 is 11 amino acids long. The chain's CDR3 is CSVEGQRGYTF. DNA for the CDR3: TGCAGCGTTGAAGGACAGCGGGGCTACACCTTC. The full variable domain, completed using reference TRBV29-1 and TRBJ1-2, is SAVISQKPSRDICQRGTSLTIQCQVDSQVTMMFWYRQQPGQSLTLIATANQGSEATYESGFVIDKFPISRPNLTFSTLTVSNMSPEDSSIYLCSVEGQRGYTFGSGTRLTVV.

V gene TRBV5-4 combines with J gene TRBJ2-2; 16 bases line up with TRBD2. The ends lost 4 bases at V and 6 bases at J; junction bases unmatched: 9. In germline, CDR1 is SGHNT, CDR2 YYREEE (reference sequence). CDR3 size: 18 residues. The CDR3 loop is CASSTAGTSGGVPGELFF. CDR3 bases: TGTGCCAGCAGCACTGCCGGGACTAGCGGGGGGGTTCCCGGGGAGCTGTTTTTT.